This T cell receptor gamma chain was identified in a study of intestinal T cells in coeliac disease. Points from the study as a whole: CDR3 sequence counts may reflect PCR duplicates rather than true repeats.

V was pared by 0 bases and J by 4 bases, with 6 bases of the junction left unmatched. The germline gives CDR1 EGSNGY, CDR2 YDSYNSKV. CDR3 length: 14 residues. TRG repertoires were amplified with LymphoTrack primers from around 200 ng of biopsy DNA. TCRdb reprocessed the multiplex PCR reads through CATT. The sample contains more than 600 gamma-chain clones, roughly 60% of which appear only once. This clone is termed hyperexpanded. Its antigen is undetermined. For each case, the template was genomic DNA from ten roughly 5.3-µm formalin-fixed paraffin-embedded scrolls. Controls had endoscopy for reflux, dyspepsia or gastritis, without coeliac suspicion.

The sequencing sample was made of a duodenal biopsy. The rearrangement links TRGV2 to TRGJ1 or TRGJ2. The receptor was isolated from a human donor who served as a control with a normal duodenal biopsy, not a healthy volunteer. In DNA form, the CDR3 reads TGTGCCACCTGGGACGGGCTGGAATATTATAAGAAACTCTTT. Protein: CATWDGLEYYKKLF.